This T cell receptor beta chain was captured by sequencing in a study of a mutant IDH1 vaccine in newly diagnosed glioma. Study-level background: In some groups vaccination began 4-6 weeks post-radiotherapy; others received it with temozolomide. Before enrollment, the patients had been treated with radiotherapy alone, temozolomide alone, or both together. Most of them had received both. Study-level results: A vaccine-induced immune response developed in roughly 95% of the patients.

A remark on this clone: Its cognate antigen is unknown.

Profiled with immunoSEQ multiplex PCR; TCRdb holds only in-frame clones, not every one. The top ten hold over 4% of the sample, which has roughly 60,000 clones, 70% to 90% seen once. The CDR3 has 15 residues. The germline CDR1 and CDR2 sequences are LNHDA and SQIVND (reference sequence). With 3 bases removed from V and 2 bases from J, the gap between germline ends came to 8 bases. Time point in this sample: week 23, last vaccination. Doses of 300 ug of mutant IDH1 20-mer peptide were given with topical imiquimod. The sequence was collected from a man between 25 and 39 years old with glioma. V gene TRBV19 combines with J gene TRBJ1-6; D gene unclear. The sample in question was PBMCs, obtained from a glioma patient whose treatment included an IDH1 peptide vaccine. Here the CDR3 DNA reads TGTGCCAGTAGTATTGTACACACCTATAATTCACCCCTCCACTTT. Its protein is CASSIVHTYNSPLHF.